Below, one TCR beta chain is given with its context. Its matching antigen is unknown. Other DNA sequences in this sample translate to the same CDR3. The assay was immunoSEQ multiplex PCR, and TCRdb's table has in-frame clones only and misses some. Of about 700,000 clones listed, 92% are singletons. This specimen comes from a study of shared clonotypes between healthy human individuals. Trimming removed 5 bases at V and 5 bases at J, with 10 bases between. This CDR3 region has 13 residues. Germline CDR1 reads SEHNR; CDR2 reads FQNEAQ (reference sequence). Terminally differentiated effector memory CD45RA+ cells were excluded by CCR7 positive selection of CD45RO-negative cells. Adult donors, all healthy and HIV-negative, had no recent acute infections or vaccinations. Every one of the donors was a Caucasian adult that lived in Nashville, Tennessee. Study-wide points: The four-donor shared clonotypes exceeded non-shared clonotypes in generation probability, with non-shared ones scoring lower.

Source material: naive CD8+ T cells sorted from blood. The TCR sequence derives from a man between 25 and 39 years old in good health. V usage is TRBV7-9 and J usage is TRBJ2-1; D remains unclear. CDR3 nucleotides: TGTGCCAGCAGCCCTAGACTGGACAATGAGCAGTTCTTC. It yields the protein CASSPRLDNEQFF.